These 10 T cell receptor beta chains came from one sample sequenced in a study of shared clonotypes between healthy human individuals (TCRdb year 2020). Receptor amplification or capture employed the immunoSEQ multiplex PCR assay. This immuneACCESS table, as held by TCRdb, lists in-frame sequences with V and J called but not all clones. Of the missing ones, under half trace to an unresolved V gene in checked studies; the others have no known cause. The sample data list some 550,000 clones, and around 97% of these were observed just once. The ten largest clonotypes hold roughly 0.055% of the sample. The sample consisted of naive CD4+ T cells sorted from blood. The label giving this sample's cell subset or site can be read as: CD45RA+ positively selected. These receptors came from a woman aged 30 to 39 in good health.

J is TRBJ1-5 and V is TRBV5-5; D gene ambiguous. With 0 bases removed from V and 9 bases from J, the gap between germline ends came to 7 bases. Germline V gene data show CDR1 as SGHKS and CDR2 as YYEKEE (reference sequence). The CDR3 is 12 amino acids. The DNA for the CDR3 is TGTGCCAGCAGCTTGGACTACTCGCCCCAGCATTTT. It yields the protein CASSLDYSPQHF.

This clone was seen a single time. The V and J genes are TRBV2 and TRBJ1-3, with no clear D. Trimming cost V 10 bases and J 0 bases, with 10 bases left between them. Germline V gives CDR1 SNHLY, CDR2 FYNNEI. CDR3 length: 13 residues. DNA for the CDR3: TGTGCCAACAAGGCGGGCTCTGGAAACACCATATATTTT. Protein: CANKAGSGNTIYF.

This chain joins TRBV6-6 and TRBJ2-5; possible D gene TRBD1, 5 bases. V lost 6 bases and J 0 bases, leaving 8 bases between the germline ends. The CDR3 contains 13 residues. The germline V gene encodes CDR1 MNHNY and CDR2 SVGAGI (reference sequence). The CDR3 protein is CASRRQHQETQYF. The CDR3 nucleotides are TGTGCCAGCAGGCGACAGCACCAAGAGACCCAGTACTTC.

The chain joins TRBV19 to TRBJ2-3, with 8 bases aligning to TRBD2. CDR1 and CDR2 from the germline V gene are LNHDA and SQIVND (reference sequence). This CDR3 has 16 amino acids. V shed 6 bases, J shed 0 bases, and the junction held 8 bases outside the gene matches. The CDR3 nucleotides are TGTGCCAGTAGACCTTCAGCGGGGGCTAGCACAGATACGCAGTATTTT. Translated, it gives CASRPSAGASTDTQYF. Full variable domain (rest looked up from reference TRBV19 and TRBJ2-3): DGGITQSPKYLFRKEGQNVTLSCEQNLNHDAMYWYRQDPGQGLRLIYYSQIVNDFQKGDIAEGYSVSREKKESFPLTVTSAQKNPTAFYLCASRPSAGASTDTQYFGPGTRLTVL.

The chain has TRBV7-9 and TRBJ1-2; D is unresolved. Germline V gene data show CDR1 as SEHNR and CDR2 as FQNEAQ (reference sequence). Trimming removed 4 bases at V and 4 bases at J, with 13 bases between. The length of the CDR3 is 14 residues. The CDR3 bases are TGTGCCAGCAGCTCCCTCGATGTAATCTATGGCTACACCTTC. It codes for CASSSLDVIYGYTF.

This rearrangement joins TRBV15 to TRBJ2-4; D remains unclear. This CDR3 contains 13 residues. Germline V gives CDR1 LNHNV, CDR2 YYDKDF (reference sequence). Trimming took off 3 bases at V and 0 bases at J, with 3 bases between the two ends. The CDR3 nucleotides read TGTGCCACCAGCAGCTTAGCCAAAAACATTCAGTACTTC. Protein sequence: CATSSLAKNIQYF.

The chain carries TRBV19 and TRBJ1-4; D is possibly TRBD1 (6 bases). V was clipped by 3 bases and J by 0 bases, with 11 bases between them. The CDR3 totals 16 residues. The germline gives CDR1 LNHDA, CDR2 SQIVND (reference sequence). CDR3 DNA sequence: TGTGCCAGTAGTATGTGGGACACCTCAACTAATGAAAAACTGTTTTTT. As protein: CASSMWDTSTNEKLFF.

The chain has TRBV6-6 and TRBJ2-5, with 8 bases identical to TRBD2. Matching the DNA end better, TRBJ2-7 makes the J call doubtful. The CDR3 sequence is 14 residues long. Germline values: CDR1 MNHNY, CDR2 SVGAGI (reference sequence). CDR3 bases: TGTGCCAGCAAACAAGCGGGAGAAGGTCCCGAGCAGTACTTC. Amino acids: CASKQAGEGPEQYF.

The chain links TRBV7-2 to TRBJ2-7, with D maybe TRBD2 (7 bases). The CDR3 loop spans 14 amino acids. With 5 bases removed from V and 3 bases from J, the gap between germline ends came to 14 bases. Germline CDR1 SGHTA, CDR2 FQGNSA. This CDR3 reads CASSLAGAYYEQYF. The CDR3 coding sequence is TGTGCCAGCAGCCTGGCGGGGGCCTACTACGAGCAGTACTTC. The variable domain in full, with the rest retrieved from reference TRBV7-2 and TRBJ2-7, is GAGVSQSPSNKVTEKGKDVELRCDPISGHTALYWYRQSLGQGLEFLIYFQGNSAPDKSGLPSDRFSAERTGGSVSTLTIQRTQQEDSAVYLCASSLAGAYYEQYFGPGTRLTVT.

With regard to this clone: This specimen includes other DNA sequences encoding the same CDR3. The rearrangement uses TRBV5-1 and TRBJ2-3; D not resolved. CDR1 is SGHRS and CDR2 is YFSETQ in the germline V gene. The CDR3 contains 13 residues. Trimming removed 0 bases from V and 1 base from J, with 3 bases in between. The CDR3 sequence: CASSLAGTDTQYF. In DNA, the CDR3 is TGCGCCAGCAGCTTGGCAGGCACAGATACGCAGTATTTT.